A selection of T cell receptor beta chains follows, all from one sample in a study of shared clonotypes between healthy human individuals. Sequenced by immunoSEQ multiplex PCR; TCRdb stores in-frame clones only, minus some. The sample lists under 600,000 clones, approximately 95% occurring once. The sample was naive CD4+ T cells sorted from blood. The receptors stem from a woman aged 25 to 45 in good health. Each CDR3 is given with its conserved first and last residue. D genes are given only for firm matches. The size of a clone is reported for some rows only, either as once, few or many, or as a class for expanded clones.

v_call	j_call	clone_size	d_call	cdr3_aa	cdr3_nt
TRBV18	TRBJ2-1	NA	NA	CASSPRAGMPYNEQFF	TGTGCCAGCTCACCAAGGGCGGGCATGCCATACAATGAGCAGTTCTTC
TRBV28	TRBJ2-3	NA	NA	CASSLAGTSTDTQYF	TGTGCCAGCAGTTTAGCGGGAACCTCCACAGATACGCAGTATTTT
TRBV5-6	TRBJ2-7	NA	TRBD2	CASSLVLAGGPQGEQYF	TGTGCCAGCAGCTTGGTACTAGCGGGAGGGCCTCAAGGCGAGCAGTACTTC
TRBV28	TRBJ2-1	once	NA	CASSRTGAYNEQFF	TGTGCCAGCAGCCGCACCGGGGCCTACAATGAGCAGTTCTTC
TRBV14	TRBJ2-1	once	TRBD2	CASGASGSWGNEQFF	TGTGCCAGCGGAGCTAGCGGCAGCTGGGGCAATGAGCAGTTCTTC
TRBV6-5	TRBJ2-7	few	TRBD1	CASSFPTGGGEQYF	TGTGCCAGCAGTTTCCCGACAGGGGGCGGCGAGCAGTACTTC
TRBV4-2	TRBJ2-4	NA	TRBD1	CASSRGRTGSAVDIQYF	TGTGCCAGCAGCCGGGGAAGGACAGGGTCGGCAGTAGACATTCAGTACTTC
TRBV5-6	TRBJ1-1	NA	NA	CASSSPNGRVEAFF	TGTGCCAGCAGCTCCCCAAACGGGAGGGTTGAAGCTTTCTTT
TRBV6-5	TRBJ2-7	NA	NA	CASSYSVYPSSYEQYF	TGTGCCAGCAGTTACTCTGTCTACCCGAGCTCCTACGAGCAGTACTTC
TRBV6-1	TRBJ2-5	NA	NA	CASSVAAHSETQYF	TGTGCCAGCAGCGTAGCAGCCCATTCAGAGACCCAGTACTTC
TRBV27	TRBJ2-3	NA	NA	CASSQPSGNWKTDTQYF	TGTGCCAGCAGCCAACCCTCGGGTAATTGGAAGACAGATACGCAGTATTTT
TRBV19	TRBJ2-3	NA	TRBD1	CASRQGGRTDTQYF	TGTGCCAGTCGACAGGGTGGTCGCACAGATACGCAGTATTTT
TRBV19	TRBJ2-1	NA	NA	CASSGSSLGLNEQFF	TGTGCCAGTAGTGGGAGTTCTCTTGGCCTCAATGAGCAGTTCTTC
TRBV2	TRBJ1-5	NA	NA	CASLRGFGNQPQHF	TGTGCCAGCTTAAGGGGGTTTGGCAATCAGCCCCAGCATTTT
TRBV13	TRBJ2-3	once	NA	CASSLGGRGPQHTQYF	TGTGCCAGCAGCTTAGGCGGTAGGGGCCCACAGCATACGCAGTATTTT
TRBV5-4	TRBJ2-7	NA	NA	CASSLGQPPNEQYF	TGTGCCAGCAGCTTAGGACAGCCACCTAACGAGCAGTACTTC
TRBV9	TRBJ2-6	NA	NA	CASSVWRAGANVLTF	TGTGCCAGCAGCGTATGGAGGGCTGGGGCCAACGTCCTGACTTTC
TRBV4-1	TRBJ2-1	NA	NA	CASSQPHEADNYNEQFF	TGCGCCAGCAGCCAACCACATGAAGCGGATAACTACAATGAGCAGTTCTTC
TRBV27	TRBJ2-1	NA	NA	CASSTTRLVHNEQFF	TGTGCCAGCAGTACCACCCGACTAGTTCACAATGAGCAGTTCTTC
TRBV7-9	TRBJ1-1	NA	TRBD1	CASSLTGGLSTEAFF	TGTGCCAGCAGCCTCACAGGGGGCTTGAGCACTGAAGCTTTCTTT
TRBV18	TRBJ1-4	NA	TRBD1	CASSPPRGNEKLFF	TGTGCCAGCTCACCACCCAGGGGGAATGAAAAACTGTTTTTT
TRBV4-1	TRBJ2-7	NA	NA	CASSPAPLDILYF	TGCGCCAGCAGCCCAGCACCTCTCGACATTTTATATTTC
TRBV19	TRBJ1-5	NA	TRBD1	CATGQGLSNQPQHF	TGTGCCACAGGACAGGGGCTGTCCAATCAGCCCCAGCATTTT
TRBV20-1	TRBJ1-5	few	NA	CSASPGPAQHF	TGCAGTGCTAGTCCCGGACCAGCCCAGCATTTT
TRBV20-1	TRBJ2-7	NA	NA	CSVLIQEQYF	TGCAGTGTCCTAATTCAGGAGCAGTACTTC
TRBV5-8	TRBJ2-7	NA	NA	CASSLEYEQYF	TGTGCCAGCAGCTTGGAATACGAGCAGTACTTC
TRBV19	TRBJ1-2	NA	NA	CASSADGINYGYTF	TGTGCCAGTAGTGCGGACGGGATCAACTATGGCTACACCTTC
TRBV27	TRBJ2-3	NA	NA	CASSLVTATDTQYF	TGTGCCAGCAGTTTAGTAACAGCCACAGATACGCAGTATTTT
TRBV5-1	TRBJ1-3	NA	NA	CASSLGTQIDTIYF	TGCGCCAGCAGCTTGGGCACCCAGATAGACACCATATATTTT
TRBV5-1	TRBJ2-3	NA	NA	CASSLLAGAGDTQYF	TGCGCCAGCAGCTTGTTGGCGGGGGCGGGAGATACGCAGTATTTT
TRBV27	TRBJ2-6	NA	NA	CASSSLGSGANVLTF	TGTGCCAGCAGTTCCCTCGGCTCTGGGGCCAACGTCCTGACTTTC
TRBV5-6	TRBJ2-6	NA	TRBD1	CASGRDRDSGANVLTF	TGTGCCAGCGGCCGGGACAGGGACTCTGGGGCCAACGTCCTGACTTTC
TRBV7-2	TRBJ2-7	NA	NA	CASSPAALYEQYF	TGTGCCAGCAGCCCCGCCGCCCTCTACGAGCAGTACTTC
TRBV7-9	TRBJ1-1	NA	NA	CASSSGHGSLAAFF	TGTGCCAGCAGCTCAGGACACGGTTCCTTAGCGGCTTTCTTT
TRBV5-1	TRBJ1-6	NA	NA	CASSLQSANSPLHF	TGCGCCAGCAGCTTACAGAGCGCTAATTCACCCCTCCACTTT
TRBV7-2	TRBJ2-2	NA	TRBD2	CASSPLPLAGNTGELFF	TGTGCCAGCAGCCCTTTACCACTAGCGGGGAACACCGGGGAGCTGTTTTTT
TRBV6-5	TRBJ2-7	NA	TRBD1	CASSYRDRVSYEQYF	TGTGCCAGCAGTTACCGGGACAGGGTTTCCTACGAGCAGTACTTC
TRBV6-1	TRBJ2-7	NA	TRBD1	CASSSTGVGEQYF	TGTGCCAGCAGTTCGACAGGGGTCGGGGAGCAGTACTTC
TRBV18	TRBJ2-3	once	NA	CASSTRDTTDTQYF	TGTGCCAGCTCAACCCGGGACACCACAGATACGCAGTATTTT
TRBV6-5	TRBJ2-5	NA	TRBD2	CASSGSRETQYF	TGTGCCAGTAGCGGGAGCCGTGAGACCCAGTACTTC
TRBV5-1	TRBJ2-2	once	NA	CASSLGRNTGELFF	TGCGCCAGCAGCTTGGGAAGGAACACCGGGGAGCTGTTTTTT
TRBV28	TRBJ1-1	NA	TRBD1	CASSLLGQGAEAFF	TGTGCCAGCAGTTTATTAGGGCAGGGGGCTGAAGCTTTCTTT
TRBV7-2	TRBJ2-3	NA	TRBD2	CASSLSSGGSGVDTQYF	TGTGCCAGCAGCTTATCTTCTGGCGGGAGTGGGGTAGATACGCAGTATTTT
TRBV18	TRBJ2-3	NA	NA	CASSPPSVSDTQYF	TGTGCCAGCTCACCACCGAGTGTCTCAGATACGCAGTATTTT
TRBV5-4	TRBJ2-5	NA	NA	CASSLAGIGETQYF	TGTGCCAGCAGCTTGGCCGGGATTGGAGAGACCCAGTACTTC
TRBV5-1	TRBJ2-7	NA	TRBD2	CASSAGLAGVYEQYF	TGCGCCAGCAGCGCGGGACTAGCGGGAGTCTACGAGCAGTACTTC
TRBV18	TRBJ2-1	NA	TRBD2	CASSPRRGGSNNEQFF	TGTGCCAGCTCACCACGAAGGGGCGGGAGTAACAATGAGCAGTTCTTC
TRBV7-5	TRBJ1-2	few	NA	CVRTAGGYGYTF	TGTGTCAGAACCGCGGGGGGATATGGCTACACCTTC
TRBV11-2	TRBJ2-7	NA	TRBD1	CASSLADRGYEQYF	TGTGCCAGCAGCTTAGCGGACAGGGGCTACGAGCAGTACTTC
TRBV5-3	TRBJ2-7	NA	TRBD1	CARSTPRDRDLYEQYF	TGTGCCAGAAGCACACCCCGGGACAGGGATCTCTACGAGCAGTACTTC
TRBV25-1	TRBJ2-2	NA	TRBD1	CASSARLGTVTGELFF	TGTGCCAGCAGTGCCCGCCTAGGGACAGTCACCGGGGAGCTGTTTTTT
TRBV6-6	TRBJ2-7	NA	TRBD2	CASSLGGGRYEQYF	TGTGCCAGCAGTCTCGGGGGGGGTAGATACGAGCAGTACTTC
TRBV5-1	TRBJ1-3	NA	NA	CASSLGPGSGNTIYF	TGCGCCAGCAGCTTGGGTCCAGGCTCTGGAAACACCATATATTTT
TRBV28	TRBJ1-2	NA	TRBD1	CASSLGTGYYGYTF	TGTGCCAGCAGTTTGGGGACAGGGTACTATGGCTACACCTTC
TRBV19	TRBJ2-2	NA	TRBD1	CASSQTGTNTGELFF	TGTGCCAGTAGCCAGACAGGGACGAACACCGGGGAGCTGTTTTTT
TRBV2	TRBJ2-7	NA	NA	CASSGAWGREIEQYF	TGTGCCAGCAGTGGAGCGTGGGGGCGGGAGATCGAGCAGTACTTC
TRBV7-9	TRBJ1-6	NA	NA	CASSLGERPLHF	TGTGCCAGCAGCTTAGGGGAACGTCCCCTCCACTTT
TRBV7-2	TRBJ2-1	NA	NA	CASSDHRGVNEQFF	TGTGCCAGCAGCGACCACCGGGGCGTGAATGAGCAGTTCTTC
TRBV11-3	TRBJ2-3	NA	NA	CASSPSGADTQYF	TGTGCCAGCAGCCCGAGTGGCGCAGATACGCAGTATTTT
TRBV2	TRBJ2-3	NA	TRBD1	CASSAGTGGVGQYF	TGTGCCAGCAGTGCCGGGACAGGGGGCGTTGGGCAGTATTTT